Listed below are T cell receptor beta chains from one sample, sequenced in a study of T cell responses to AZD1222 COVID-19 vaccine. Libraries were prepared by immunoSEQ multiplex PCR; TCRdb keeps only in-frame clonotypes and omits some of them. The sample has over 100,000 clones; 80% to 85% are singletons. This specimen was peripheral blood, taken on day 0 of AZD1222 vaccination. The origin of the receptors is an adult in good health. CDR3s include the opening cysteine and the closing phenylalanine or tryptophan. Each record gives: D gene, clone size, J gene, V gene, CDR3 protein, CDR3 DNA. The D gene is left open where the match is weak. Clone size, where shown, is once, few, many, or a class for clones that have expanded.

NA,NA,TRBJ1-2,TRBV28,CASTLSMERYGYTF,TGTGCCAGCACCTTATCTATGGAACGATATGGCTACACCTTC
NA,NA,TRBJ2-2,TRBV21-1,CASPTGTHTGELFF,TGTGCCAGCCCCACCGGGACACACACCGGGGAGCTGTTTTTT
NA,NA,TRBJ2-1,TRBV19,CATRGPRGSSYNEQFF,TGTGCCACCCGGGGCCCGAGAGGAAGCTCCTACAATGAGCAGTTCTTC
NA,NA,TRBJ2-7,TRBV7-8,CASSQTRSPTYEQYF,TGTGCCAGCAGTCAAACCAGAAGTCCAACCTACGAGCAGTACTTC
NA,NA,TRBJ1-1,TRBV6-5,CASNNWEWGEAFF,TGTGCCAGCAATAACTGGGAATGGGGTGAAGCTTTCTTT
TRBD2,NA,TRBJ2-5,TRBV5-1,CASSLYSGSNPIETQYF,TGCGCCAGCAGCTTGTATAGCGGGAGCAACCCTATTGAGACCCAGTACTTC
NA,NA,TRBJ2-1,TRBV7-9,CASRTGMGRADGNEQFF,TGTGCCAGCAGAACCGGTATGGGGCGGGCGGATGGGAATGAGCAGTTCTTC
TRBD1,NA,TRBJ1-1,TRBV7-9,CASSSPDRGGGAFF,TGTGCCAGCAGCTCACCAGACAGGGGAGGAGGAGCTTTCTTT
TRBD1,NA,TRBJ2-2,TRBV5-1,CASSRDRVGGELFF,TGCGCCAGCAGCCGGGACAGGGTTGGCGGGGAGCTGTTTTTT
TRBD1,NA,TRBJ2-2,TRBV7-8,CASSYGDRVTNTGELFF,TGTGCCAGCAGCTACGGGGACAGGGTGACGAACACCGGGGAGCTGTTTTTT
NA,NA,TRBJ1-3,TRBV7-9,CASSSNSGNTIYF,TGTGCCAGCAGCTCGAACTCTGGAAACACCATATATTTT
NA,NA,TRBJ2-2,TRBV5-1,CASSFLAPPPTGELFF,TGCGCCAGCAGCTTCCTAGCACCCCCTCCCACCGGGGAGCTGTTTTTT
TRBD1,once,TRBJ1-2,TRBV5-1,CASSLGQGEGYTF,TGCGCCAGCAGCTTGGGCCAGGGGGAAGGCTACACCTTC
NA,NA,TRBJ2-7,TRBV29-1,CSVAGAEQYF,TGCAGCGTTGCTGGTGCCGAGCAGTACTTC
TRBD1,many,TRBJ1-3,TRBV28,CASSFGDRGRHTIYF,TGTGCCAGCAGTTTCGGGGACAGGGGAAGGCACACCATATATTTT
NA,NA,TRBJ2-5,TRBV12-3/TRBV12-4,CASSHPDPTQYF,TGTGCCAGCAGCCATCCTGACCCGACCCAGTACTTC
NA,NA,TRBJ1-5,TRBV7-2,CASSPIPTSNQPQHF,TGTGCCAGCAGCCCGATCCCTACTTCCAATCAGCCCCAGCATTTT
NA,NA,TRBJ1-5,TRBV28,CASYLNIGGSNQPQHF,TGTGCCAGCTATCTGAACATAGGGGGTAGCAATCAGCCCCAGCATTTT
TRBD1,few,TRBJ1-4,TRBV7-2,CASSFRTGSEKLFF,TGTGCCAGCAGCTTCCGGACAGGAAGTGAAAAACTGTTTTTT
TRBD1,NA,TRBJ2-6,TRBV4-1,CASSQGTGAPGANVLTF,TGCGCCAGCAGCCAGGGGACAGGGGCGCCGGGGGCCAACGTCCTGACTTTC
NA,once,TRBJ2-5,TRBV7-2,CASSRTSWGETQYF,TGTGCCAGCAGCCGGACCTCTTGGGGGGAGACCCAGTACTTC
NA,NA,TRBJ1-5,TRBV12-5,CASGIDGTRTQPQHF,TGTGCTAGTGGTATCGACGGGACACGGACTCAGCCCCAGCATTTT
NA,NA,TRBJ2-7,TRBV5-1,CASSLDVAPNYEQYF,TGCGCCAGCAGCTTGGATGTGGCGCCGAACTACGAGCAGTACTTC
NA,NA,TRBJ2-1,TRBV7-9,CASSQRETHEQFF,TGTGCCAGCAGCCAACGGGAGACCCATGAGCAGTTCTTC
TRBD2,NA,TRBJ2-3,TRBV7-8,CASSLTGTSGRTDTQYF,TGTGCCAGCAGCCTAACCGGGACTAGCGGGAGGACAGATACGCAGTATTTT
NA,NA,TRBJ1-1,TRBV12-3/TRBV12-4,CASSFQGTTEAFF,TGTGCCAGCAGTTTCCAGGGTACGACTGAAGCTTTCTTT
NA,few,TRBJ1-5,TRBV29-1,CSVGEGQVNQPQHF,TGCAGCGTTGGGGAGGGGCAGGTCAATCAGCCCCAGCATTTT
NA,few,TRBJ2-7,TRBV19,CASALGGEFSYEQYF,TGTGCCAGTGCACTGGGCGGGGAGTTCTCCTACGAGCAGTACTTC
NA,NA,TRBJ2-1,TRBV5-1,CASRFFTGAGGNEQFF,TGCGCCAGCAGGTTCTTTACAGGGGCCGGGGGAAATGAGCAGTTCTTC
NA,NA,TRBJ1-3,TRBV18,CASSPDDRSSGNTIYF,TGTGCCAGCTCACCGGATGACAGGAGCTCTGGAAACACCATATATTTT
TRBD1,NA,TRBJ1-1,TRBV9,CASSAVQGAYTEAFF,TGTGCCAGCAGCGCGGTACAGGGGGCCTACACTGAAGCTTTCTTT
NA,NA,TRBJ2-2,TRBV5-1,CASRQGPGELFF,TGCGCCAGCAGACAGGGTCCCGGGGAGCTGTTTTTT
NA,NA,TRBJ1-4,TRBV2,CASSEGQAVEKLFF,TGTGCCAGCAGTGAGGGCCAGGCTGTGGAAAAACTGTTTTTT